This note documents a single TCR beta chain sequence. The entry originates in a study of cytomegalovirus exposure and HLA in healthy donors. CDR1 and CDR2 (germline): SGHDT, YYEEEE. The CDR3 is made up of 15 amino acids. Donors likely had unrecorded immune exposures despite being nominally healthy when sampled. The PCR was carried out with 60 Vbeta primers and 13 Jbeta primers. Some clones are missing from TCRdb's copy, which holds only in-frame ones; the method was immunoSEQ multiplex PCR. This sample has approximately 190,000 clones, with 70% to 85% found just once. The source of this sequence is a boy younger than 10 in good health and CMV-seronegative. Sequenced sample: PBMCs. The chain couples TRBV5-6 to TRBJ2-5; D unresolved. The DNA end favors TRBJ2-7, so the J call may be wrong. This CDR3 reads CASSLGGLTTYEQYF. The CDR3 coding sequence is TGTGCCAGCAGCTTGGGAGGATTAACAACCTACGAGCAGTACTTC.